The entry below describes one T cell receptor (beta chain). This sample is drawn from a study of monozygotic twins with inflammatory bowel disease. Germline V lookup: CDR1 SGHAT, CDR2 FQNNGV. The length of the CDR3 is 18 residues. cDNA encoding TCRalpha and TCRbeta underwent two nested PCRs of around 15 and 10 cycles, each of which was followed by bead purification. TCRdb reprocessed the 5' RACE reads and reports one entry per CDR3 protein, with no DNA. The sample data list fewer than 200,000 distinct CDR3 sequences. Total RNA isolation used whole blood (no T cell sorting was performed). J is TRBJ2-1 and V is TRBV11-2; the D call of TRBD2 rests on TCRdb alone, since no DNA is present to check it. The clonotype was recovered from a human donor with ulcerative colitis or Crohn's disease, or a healthy co-twin of an affected twin (not recorded which). The specimen was blood. This CDR3 is CASSSPALAGEFYNEQFF. The full variable domain, in which reference TRBV11-2 and TRBJ2-1 provide the parts outside the CDR3, is EAGVAQSPRYKIIEKRQSVAFWCNPISGHATLYWYQQILGQGPKLLIQFQNNGVVDDSQLPKDRFSAERLKGVDSTLKIQPAKLEDSAVYLCASSSPALAGEFYNEQFFGPGTRLTVL.